Shown below are 27 T cell receptor beta chains from a single sample sequenced in a study of vaccination and CD4 T cells after COVID-19. For these TCRs, the target antigens are not known. The sample's treatment: roughly ten-day PBMC culture with coronavirus spike peptide pools or control peptides (ViraFEST assay). The unexposed donor gave CD4+ T cells before the COVID-19 pandemic (2011-2018). Sequencing of DNA taken from cultured CD4+ T cells relied on the Oncomine TCR Beta short-read assay. From cultured CD4+ T cells, genomic DNA was extracted. TCRdb re-analysed the PCR reads in MiXCR, keeping a single row per CDR3 protein. The table has about 9,700 distinct CDR3 sequences, 35% seen once. Sequenced: CD4+ T cells from blood, cultured in vitro. Receptor source: a human donor in good health.

The rearrangement uses TRBV29-1 and TRBJ1-1; 7 nucleotides align to TRBD1. In germline, CDR1 is SQVTM, CDR2 ANQGSEA. This CDR3 spans 13 amino acids. J was trimmed by 1 base and V by 5 bases; bases with no gene match: 4. The CDR3 DNA is TGCAGCGTTAGCAGGGGGACGAACACTGAAGCTTTCTTT. It yields the protein CSVSRGTNTEAFF.

The chain couples TRBV27 to TRBJ2-7, with 9 positions matching TRBD1. Germline lookup yields CDR1 MNHEY and CDR2 SMNVEV (reference sequence). V lost 6 bases to trimming and J lost 6 bases; unmatched junction nucleotides: 6. The CDR3 has 13 amino acids. CDR3 loop: CASSWGQGVEQYF. In DNA, the CDR3 is TGTGCCAGCAGCTGGGGACAGGGAGTCGAGCAGTACTTC.

This sequence joins TRBV7-2 and TRBJ1-5; 7 bases line up with TRBD1. Germline CDR1 is SGHTA and CDR2 is FQGNSA. This CDR3 has 14 residues. The trim removed 5 bases at V and 2 bases at J, leaving 3 bases unmatched. The CDR3 sequence: CASSPTGGNQPQHF. The CDR3 nucleotides are TGTGCCAGCAGCCCTACAGGGGGCAATCAGCCCCAGCATTTT.

This clonotype was recorded a few times. J is TRBJ2-3 and V is TRBV20-1; D is perhaps TRBD2 (5 bases). This CDR3 contains 15 residues. V lost 0 bases and J lost 2, with 12 bases in between. The germline V gene has CDR1 DFQATT and CDR2 SNEGSKA (reference sequence). This CDR3 is CSARDPMTNTDTQYF. The CDR3 bases are TGCAGTGCTAGAGATCCCATGACTAACACAGATACGCAGTATTTT.

The gene calls are TRBV7-2 and TRBJ1-1; weak D call: TRBD1 (6 bases). The CDR3 loop spans 13 amino acids. From germline, CDR1 is SGHTA and CDR2 FQGNSA. Trimming pared 3 bases from V and 6 bases from J, leaving 11 bases between. DNA of the CDR3: TGTGCCAGCAGCTTGGGGGGCACGCCTGAAGCTTTCTTT. Translating gives CASSLGGTPEAFF.

The genes are TRBV7-6 and TRBJ2-7; a weak D match, TRBD1 (6 bases). Germline V lookup: CDR1 SGHVS, CDR2 FNYEAQ. The CDR3 covers 12 residues. Trimming left V 8 bases short and J 2 bases short, with 10 bases between. CDR3 sequence (DNA): TGTGCCAGCGGGACACAGCCCTACGAGCAGTACTTC. It encodes CASGTQPYEQYF.

This clonotype is categorized as medium-sized. The chain uses TRBV20-1 and TRBJ1-5; no clear D gene. There are 13 residues in the CDR3. Germline-derived CDR1 and CDR2 are DFQATT and SNEGSKA (reference sequence). The germline V and J ends were trimmed by 3 bases and 2 bases, with 8 bases remaining between them. In nucleotides, the CDR3 is TGCAGTGCTAGCCGTGGAGGCAATCAGCCCCAGCATTTT. Protein: CSASRGGNQPQHF.

The chain employs TRBV24-1 and TRBJ2-7; perhaps TRBD2 as D (6 bases). V was pared by 4 bases and J by 6 bases, with 15 bases between. Germline CDR1 reads KGHDR; CDR2 reads SFDVKD. CDR3 length: 14 residues. The CDR3 is CATSDRGLLSEQYF. In nucleotides, the CDR3 is TGTGCCACCAGTGACCGGGGACTCCTCTCCGAGCAGTACTTC.

This clonotype is medium-sized. V and J are TRBV7-2 and TRBJ1-5, with D maybe TRBD1 (5 bases). Germline assignment: CDR1 SGHTA and CDR2 FQGNSA. Trimming took off 7 bases at V and 10 bases at J, with 17 bases between the two ends. CDR3 size: 13 residues. CDR3 in amino acids: CASKTVPGLPQHF. The CDR3 DNA sequence: TGTGCCAGCAAGACAGTTCCTGGGCTCCCCCAGCATTTT.

J is TRBJ2-7 and V is TRBV28; 9 nucleotides match TRBD1. Trimming took 6 bases from V and 4 from J; bases not matched to a gene: 10. CDR3 length equals 15 residues. The germline CDR1 and CDR2 sequences are MDHEN and SYDVKM. The CDR3 DNA reads as TGTGCCAGCAGAGACAGGGGGTTATGGGAATACGAGCAGTACTTC. Its protein is CASRDRGLWEYEQYF. The variable domain in full, completed from reference TRBV28 and TRBJ2-7, reads DVKVTQSSRYLVKRTGEKVFLECVQDMDHENMFWYRQDPGLGLRLIYFSYDVKMKEKGDIPEGYSVSREKKERFSLILESASTNQTSMYLCASRDRGLWEYEQYFGPGTRLTVT.

The V gene is TRBV6-1, the J gene TRBJ2-1; 12 nucleotides line up with TRBD2. The CDR3 contains 19 residues. Losses at the gene ends were 7 bases for V and 5 bases for J; bases not matched to a gene: 18. Germline V gives CDR1 MNHNS, CDR2 SASEGT. CDR3 bases: TGTGCCAGCAATACACAACTAGCGGGAGGAGGGGGCGCTCACAATGAGCAGTTCTTC. The encoded protein is CASNTQLAGGGGAHNEQFF.

CDR3 in amino acids: CASSRLGQGYTGELFF. The CDR3 DNA reads as TGCGCCAGCAGCCGCCTCGGACAGGGATACACCGGGGAGCTGTTTTTT. J is TRBJ2-2 and V is TRBV5-1, with 8 bases aligning to TRBD1. Looked up from germline, CDR1 is SGHRS and CDR2 is YFSETQ. V was clipped by 4 bases and J by 3 bases; unmatched bases: 8. This CDR3 is built from 16 residues.

The chain uses TRBV7-3 and TRBJ2-3, with D possibly being TRBD2 (7 bases). V lost 5 bases and J 8 bases, leaving 20 bases between the germline ends. CDR1 is SGHTA and CDR2 is FQGTGA in the germline V gene. This CDR3 comprises 15 residues. CDR3 nucleotides: TGTGCCAGCAGCCCCGAGGGGGGGTTTTTCGGTACGCAGTATTTT. It translates to CASSPEGGFFGTQYF.

V usage is TRBV10-3 and J usage is TRBJ2-2; TRBD1 is a possible D gene (5 bases). The CDR3 length is 13 residues. Germline V CDR1 and CDR2: ENHRY, SYGVKD. Trimming stripped 9 bases from V and 0 bases from J, with 8 bases between. CDR3: CAIGAANTGELFF. DNA for the CDR3: TGTGCCATAGGGGCGGCGAACACCGGGGAGCTGTTTTTT.

The chain couples TRBV7-3 to TRBJ1-2, with TRBD1 matching over 8 bases. The CDR3 is 15 amino acids. Germline V gene data show CDR1 as SGHTA and CDR2 as FQGTGA. The junction had 10 bases not matched to a gene; V was cut back by 5 bases and J by 5 bases. The CDR3 DNA is TGTGCCAGCAGCCTCGGTCGACAGGGGATTTATGGCTACACCTTC. It yields the protein CASSLGRQGIYGYTF.

The V and J genes are TRBV5-1 and TRBJ2-1; 11 bases line up with TRBD1. The CDR3 spans 16 residues. Per germline, CDR1 SGHRS and CDR2 YFSETQ. Trimming took 4 bases from V and 4 from J; bases not matched to a gene: 7. For the CDR3, the DNA is TGCGCCAGCAGCCTCGCGGGGACAGGGGGGTACAATGAGCAGTTCTTC. Translating it yields CASSLAGTGGYNEQFF. The full variable domain, with the rest looked up from reference TRBV5-1 and TRBJ2-1, is KAGVTQTPRYLIKTRGQQVTLSCSPISGHRSVSWYQQTPGQGLQFLFEYFSETQRNKGNFPGRFSGRQFSNSRSEMNVSTLELGDSALYLCASSLAGTGGYNEQFFGPGTRLTVL.

In its sample, this clonotype was seen a few times. The chain couples TRBV25-1 to TRBJ1-6, with 10 bases that match TRBD1. The germline V gene has CDR1 MGHDK and CDR2 SYGVNS. CDR3 length: 14 residues. Unmatched junction bases numbered 6, after V lost 6 bases and J lost 10 bases. CDR3: CASRGTGERSPLHF. The CDR3 DNA is TGTGCCAGCAGGGGGACAGGGGAAAGGTCACCCCTCCACTTT.

The V and J genes are TRBV11-1 and TRBJ1-2; D may be TRBD1 (5 bases). Trimming cost V 4 bases and J 5 bases, with 11 bases left between them. Germline loops: CDR1 SGHAT, CDR2 FQDESV (reference sequence). The CDR3 is 13 amino acids. CDR3 in amino acids: CASSSDGTYGYTF. DNA of the CDR3: TGTGCCAGCAGCTCGGACGGGACGTATGGCTACACCTTC.

This clonotype was observed a few times. This rearrangement joins TRBV2 to TRBJ1-1; 7 bases fit TRBD1. The CDR3 has 13 amino acids. Trimming removed 9 bases from V and 4 bases from J; junction bases left unmatched: 8. Per germline, CDR1 SNHLY and CDR2 FYNNEI. The CDR3 nucleotides read TGTGCCAGAGACCAGGGGGTTCGCACTGAAGCTTTCTTT. Translation gives CARDQGVRTEAFF.

This clonotype was seen only a few times. J is TRBJ2-1 and V is TRBV20-1, with TRBD2 matching over 11 bases. V trimming: 6 bases; J trimming: 9 bases; junction bases outside the gene matches: 13. The CDR3 covers 15 residues. Germline CDR1 is DFQATT and CDR2 is SNEGSKA (reference sequence). The CDR3 DNA follows: TGCAGTGCCATCCGGTTGTTAGCGGGAGGGCCTGAGCAGTTCTTC. This encodes CSAIRLLAGGPEQFF.

About this clonotype: A read error may account for a junction end that differs from germline. V gene TRBV7-7 combines with J gene TRBJ2-1; no reliable D call. Germline V gene sequence: CDR1 SSHAT, CDR2 FNYEAQ (reference sequence). This CDR3 is built from 12 residues. The CDR3 sequence is CASSLGAGEQFF. For the CDR3, the DNA is TGTGCTAGCAGCTTGGGTGCCGGCGAGCAGTTCTTC.

The genes are TRBV10-3 and TRBJ2-7, with TRBD2 matching over 16 bases. Germline CDR1 reads ENHRY; CDR2 reads SYGVKD. The CDR3 length is 17 residues. V was clipped by 7 bases and J by 4 bases; unmatched bases: 10. CDR3 sequence: CAITPGTSGRAGYEQYF. The DNA of the CDR3 is TGTGCCATCACCCCCGGGACTAGCGGGAGGGCCGGGTACGAGCAGTACTTC.

V usage is TRBV20-1 and J usage is TRBJ2-2, with 8 bases identical to TRBD1. The CDR3 runs to 14 residues. Germline V CDR1 and CDR2: DFQATT, SNEGSKA (reference sequence). V was clipped by 5 bases and J by 5 bases; unmatched bases: 7. CDR3 residues: CSAPGQGGTGELFF. In nucleotides, the CDR3 is TGCAGTGCTCCTGGACAGGGAGGTACCGGGGAGCTGTTTTTT.

The genes are TRBV27 and TRBJ2-1; 7 nucleotides line up with TRBD1. The V and J ends lost 1 base and 6 bases, in that order; junction bases with no gene match: 3. This CDR3 region has 14 residues. Germline-derived CDR1 and CDR2 are MNHEY and SMNVEV (reference sequence). CDR3 in amino acids: CASSLYAGGNEQFF. The CDR3 DNA follows: TGTGCCAGCAGTTTATATGCAGGGGGCAATGAGCAGTTCTTC.

The rearrangement joins TRBV19 to TRBJ2-3; D not resolved. Germline CDR1 reads LNHDA; CDR2 reads SQIVND (reference sequence). V dropped 5 bases and J dropped 2 bases, with 5 bases sitting between them. This CDR3 has 12 amino acids. The CDR3: CASSYYTDTQYF. The CDR3 nucleotides read TGTGCCAGTAGTTACTACACAGATACGCAGTATTTT.

This chain uses TRBV5-4 with TRBJ1-6; no reliable D call. This CDR3 comprises 13 residues. V was pared by 1 base and J by 7 bases, with 6 bases between. The germline gives CDR1 SGHNT, CDR2 YYREEE (reference sequence). This chain's CDR3 is CASSLPGNSPLHF. CDR3 coding DNA: TGTGCCAGCAGCTTGCCGGGGAATTCACCCCTCCACTTT.

The CDR3 here is CASSQSGQGFYEQYF. The CDR3 region has the DNA TGTGCCAGCAGCCAATCGGGACAGGGCTTCTACGAGCAGTACTTC. The V gene is TRBV5-6, the J gene TRBJ2-7; 9 bases line up with TRBD1. The CDR3 totals 15 residues. The ends lost 4 bases at V and 3 bases at J; junction bases unmatched: 8. In germline, CDR1 is SGHDT, CDR2 YYEEEE.